A single TCR beta chain is shown here with its context. Data came from immunoSEQ multiplex PCR; TCRdb stores just in-frame clones and leaves some out. The data contain approximately 170,000 clones, approximately 90% of them seen just once; the ten biggest clones take up 1.3% to 1.5%. These data come from a study of control samples from healthy donors and cancer patients. CDR3 length equals 14 residues. CDR1 and CDR2 (germline): SGHRS, YFSETQ. The V end was cut by 2 bases, the J end by 2 bases, with 11 bases between. This clonotype originated in a man between 25 and 39 years old in good health. This chain connects TRBV5-1 to TRBJ2-7, with unresolved D. Specimen: blood. In DNA, the CDR3 is TGCGCCAGCAGCTTATCCGGTGGCACCTACGAGCAGTACTTC. It codes for CASSLSGGTYEQYF.